What follows are 27 T cell receptor beta chains derived from one specimen sequenced in a study of cytomegalovirus exposure and HLA in healthy donors. PCR amplification relied on 60 Vbeta primers (plus 13 Jbeta primers). Sequencing was performed with immunoSEQ multiplex PCR; in TCRdb, only in-frame clones are kept and a portion is missing. Here the sample spans around 150,000 clones, 70% to 90% being singletons. The specimen was PBMCs. These receptors all come from a woman between 35 and 50 years old in good health and CMV-seropositive.

The chain employs TRBV5-1 and TRBJ2-4, with D possibly TRBD1 on 6 matching bases. This CDR3 has 13 amino acids. V dropped 0 bases and J dropped 8 bases, with 9 bases sitting between them. CDR1 is SGHRS, CDR2 YFSETQ, per germline. The CDR3 loop reads CASSLDTGHIQYF. The CDR3, as DNA: TGCGCCAGCAGCTTGGACACAGGGCACATTCAGTACTTC.

This sequence joins TRBV25-1 and TRBJ2-7; 8 nucleotides align to TRBD2. Trimming cost V 3 bases and J 6 bases; bases outside gene matches: 16. CDR3 length equals 17 residues. Germline V gene sequence: CDR1 MGHDK, CDR2 SYGVNS. CDR3 DNA: TGTGCCAGCAGTGAGTTTTTCCCGGGACTAGAATATTTCGAGCAGTACTTC. Amino acids: CASSEFFPGLEYFEQYF.

V gene TRBV21-1 combines with J gene TRBJ2-3; TRBD2 is the table's D call and was not checked against the DNA. TRBV21-1 is described as a pseudogene. The CDR3 length is 19 residues. The CDR3: CASSKKKVSVDASTDTQYF. DNA for the CDR3: TGTGCCAGCAGCAAGAAGAAGGTTAGCGTAGACGCTAGCACAGATACGCAGTATTTT.

The DNA for the CDR3 is TGTGCCAGCAGCCTAGGACAGGGGTTCACTGAAGCTTTCTTT. This gives the protein CASSLGQGFTEAFF. The rearrangement links TRBV9 to TRBJ1-1; 9 bases map to TRBD1. Germline V gene sequence: CDR1 SGDLS, CDR2 YYNGEE. The trim removed 4 bases at V and 4 bases at J, leaving 5 bases unmatched. This CDR3 is built from 14 residues.

This clone was recorded at least ten times. The V call is TRBV19, the J call TRBJ1-1, with TRBD1 matching over 7 bases. The V gene end was trimmed by 7 bases and the J gene end by 0 bases; junction bases not matched to a gene: 5. The CDR3 consists of 14 residues. From germline, CDR1 is LNHDA and CDR2 SQIVND (reference sequence). DNA of the CDR3: TGTGCCAGTACCCGGGACAGAGTGAACACTGAAGCTTTCTTT. Protein: CASTRDRVNTEAFF.

The chain has TRBV9 and TRBJ2-3; 8 bases map to TRBD2. The CDR3 loop spans 18 amino acids. After removal of 6 bases from V and 4 bases from J, the junction contained 19 bases not matched to a gene. Germline CDR1 reads SGDLS; CDR2 reads YYNGEE. The CDR3 DNA reads TGTGCCAGCACCCTAGGGCTAGCGGGTGCCCCTCGGGCAGATACGCAGTATTTT. Residues: CASTLGLAGAPRADTQYF.

The chain is built from TRBV28 and TRBJ1-6; 7 positions agree with TRBD1. The germline gives CDR1 MDHEN, CDR2 SYDVKM. V lost 3 bases and J lost 9; bases outside the gene matches: 8. The CDR3 length is 15 residues. The CDR3 region is CASSFRTGGTSPLHF. The CDR3, as DNA: TGTGCCAGCAGTTTTCGGACAGGCGGAACTTCACCCCTCCACTTT.

This clone was seen a few times. V and J are TRBV18 and TRBJ2-1, with TRBD2 matching over 8 bases. Germline CDR1 and CDR2: KGHSH and LQKENI. The CDR3 is 15 amino acids. The ends lost 4 bases at V and 8 bases at J; junction bases unmatched: 10. In DNA form, the CDR3 reads TGTGCCAGCTCACGGAACGCGGGGGGAGTAGATGAGCAGTTCTTC. This sequence encodes CASSRNAGGVDEQFF.

This clone was counted once. The genes are TRBV14 and TRBJ1-3; a possible D gene is TRBD1 (6 bases). The CDR3 spans 16 residues. Trimming left V 0 bases short and J 3 bases short, with 12 bases between. The V gene's germline CDR1 is SGHDN and CDR2 FVKESK. The CDR3 DNA is TGTGCCAGCAGCCAAGATCCAGGGGTTAATGGAAACACCATATATTTT. Its translation: CASSQDPGVNGNTIYF.

The chain links TRBV7-8 to TRBJ1-6; maybe TRBD1 (5 bases). Germline V gene lookup returns CDR1 SGHVS and CDR2 FQNEAQ. CDR3 length: 15 residues. The V and J ends lost 5 bases and 10 bases respectively, with 18 bases between them. CDR3 sequence reads: CASSRIEGASSPLHF. CDR3 DNA: TGTGCCAGCAGCCGAATCGAAGGGGCGAGCTCACCCCTCCACTTT.

This rearrangement joins TRBV9 to TRBJ2-7, with D uncertain. CDR1 is SGDLS and CDR2 is YYNGEE in the germline V gene. V gave up 0 bases and J gave up 0 bases, with 7 bases separating them. The CDR3 runs to 14 residues. The CDR3 spells CASSVAVPSYEQYF. In DNA form, the CDR3 reads TGTGCCAGCAGCGTAGCTGTTCCCTCCTACGAGCAGTACTTC.

This clone has only a few counts. The genes are TRBV30 and TRBJ1-2; D is unclear. In germline, CDR1 is GTSNPN, CDR2 SVGIG (reference sequence). The CDR3 has 13 residues. V dropped 0 bases and J dropped 10 bases, with 15 bases sitting between them. The CDR3 sequence: CAWSVEAAAAYTF. CDR3 nucleotide sequence: TGTGCCTGGAGTGTTGAGGCCGCGGCCGCCTACACCTTC. Complete variable domain (other parts from reference TRBV30 and TRBJ1-2): SQTIHQWPATLVQPVGSPLSLECTVEGTSNPNLYWYRQAAGRGLQLLFYSVGIGQISSEVPQNLSASRPQDRQFILSSKKLLLSDSGFYLCAWSVEAAAAYTFGSGTRLTVV.

The chain links TRBV28 to TRBJ2-7, with TRBD2 matching 7 bases. The CDR3 has 15 residues. Losses at the gene ends were 7 bases for V and 2 bases for J; bases not matched to a gene: 11. Germline-derived CDR1 and CDR2 are MDHEN and SYDVKM. In nucleotides, the CDR3 is TGTGCCAGCACCCAAAAGCGGGGAAATCCCTACGAGCAGTACTTC. Translating it yields CASTQKRGNPYEQYF.

Remarks on this clone: The identical CDR3 is also encoded by other nucleotide sequences in the sample. The CDR3 protein is CASSFDRGSYNEQFF. The CDR3 bases are TGTGCCAGCAGCTTTGACCGGGGATCATACAATGAGCAGTTCTTC. The chain carries TRBV7-2 and TRBJ2-1, with a tentative D call TRBD2 (5 bases). The CDR3 is 15 amino acids. V gave up 3 bases and J gave up 4 bases, with 13 bases separating them. CDR1 and CDR2 (germline): SGHTA, FQGNSA.

This chain connects TRBV6-5 to TRBJ1-1; D possibly corresponds to TRBD1 (6 bases). Germline CDR1 reads MNHEY; CDR2 reads SVGAGI. The CDR3 consists of 15 residues. Trimming removed 3 bases at V and 10 bases at J, with 21 bases between. CDR3 amino acids: CASSYRNDRRGGAFF. Here the CDR3 DNA reads TGTGCCAGCAGTTATCGTAACGACAGGCGAGGAGGAGCTTTCTTT.

V and J are TRBV28 and TRBJ2-3; perhaps TRBD1 as D (5 bases). Germline assignment: CDR1 MDHEN and CDR2 SYDVKM. This CDR3 comprises 16 residues. The V gene lost 6 bases and the J gene lost 0 bases, with 16 bases spanning the gap. Written as DNA, the CDR3 is TGTGCCAGCAGGAGACAGATACTCCCAAGCACAGATACGCAGTATTTT. The encoded protein is CASRRQILPSTDTQYF.

The table lists this clone with a few counts. The CDR3 here is CATSMRGQGDTEAFF. In nucleotides, the CDR3 is TGTGCCACCAGCATGAGGGGACAGGGGGACACTGAAGCTTTCTTT. V is TRBV15 and J is TRBJ1-1; TRBD1 matches at 11 bases. The germline V gene encodes CDR1 LNHNV and CDR2 YYDKDF (reference sequence). This CDR3 is built from 15 residues. V dropped 4 bases and J dropped 3; count of bases not matched to a gene: 4.

CDR3 in amino acids: CASSLGTGASAQHF. The CDR3 coding sequence is TGTGCCAGCAGCTTGGGGACAGGGGCCTCGGCCCAGCATTTT. This chain joins TRBV7-2 and TRBJ1-5, with 10 bases fitting TRBD1. The length of the CDR3 is 14 residues. The ends lost 3 bases at V and 11 bases at J; junction bases unmatched: 7. Per germline, CDR1 SGHTA and CDR2 FQGNSA.

V and J are TRBV6-5 and TRBJ2-2, with D possibly matching TRBD1 (6 bases). Trimming left V 7 bases short and J 4 bases short, with 13 bases between. CDR1 is MNHEY, CDR2 SVGAGI, per germline. The CDR3 is made up of 14 amino acids. The CDR3 sequence: CASKVRGGTGELFF. CDR3 coding DNA: TGTGCCAGCAAAGTCAGGGGCGGCACCGGGGAGCTGTTTTTT.

V gene TRBV19 combines with J gene TRBJ1-1; no reliable D call. Trimming took 2 bases from V and 4 from J, leaving 8 bases between them. This CDR3 contains 13 residues. The germline V gene encodes CDR1 LNHDA and CDR2 SQIVND (reference sequence). The CDR3 is CASSISRPTEAFF. The CDR3 DNA is TGTGCCAGTAGTATATCTAGACCCACTGAAGCTTTCTTT. Combining the CDR3 with reference TRBV19 and TRBJ1-1 gives the whole variable domain DGGITQSPKYLFRKEGQNVTLSCEQNLNHDAMYWYRQDPGQGLRLIYYSQIVNDFQKGDIAEGYSVSREKKESFPLTVTSAQKNPTAFYLCASSISRPTEAFFGQGTRLTVV.

This sequence joins TRBV5-4 and TRBJ2-3; 7 nucleotides match TRBD1. Germline trimming cut 1 base from V and 0 bases from J; bases unmatched to any gene: 11. The CDR3 runs 18 residues. From germline, CDR1 is SGHNT and CDR2 YYREEE (reference sequence). The CDR3 reads CASSLLLTGTPSTDTQYF. CDR3 bases: TGTGCCAGCAGCTTGCTATTGACAGGGACACCCAGCACAGATACGCAGTATTTT.

The chain is built from TRBV19 and TRBJ1-1; D is uncertain. This CDR3 is built from 14 residues. CDR1 and CDR2 (germline): LNHDA, SQIVND (reference sequence). The V and J ends lost 2 bases and 0 bases respectively, with 7 bases between them. The CDR3 coding sequence is TGTGCCAGTAGTATAAGCGGAGTGAACACTGAAGCTTTCTTT. It translates to CASSISGVNTEAFF.

This clone was seen once. The V call is TRBV21-1, the J call TRBJ1-6. TRBV21-1 is assigned pseudogene status. There are 12 residues in the CDR3. CDR3 sequence (DNA): TGTGCCAGCAGCCCGTTTGATTCACCCCTCCACTTT. Protein: CASSPFDSPLHF.

The chain joins TRBV5-1 to TRBJ2-1; TRBD2 matches 8 bases. The junction had 8 bases not matched to a gene; V was cut back by 6 bases and J by 3 bases. There are 15 residues in the CDR3. Germline values: CDR1 SGHRS, CDR2 YFSETQ. The CDR3: CASTLTSGFYNEQFF. DNA of the CDR3: TGCGCCAGCACCCTTACTAGCGGCTTCTACAATGAGCAGTTCTTC.

The DNA for the CDR3 is TGTGCCAGCTCCGGGGGTCTCACAGATACGCAGTATTTT. Residues: CASSGGLTDTQYF. The chain employs TRBV7-3 and TRBJ2-3; D possibly corresponds to TRBD2 (6 bases). V gave up 8 bases and J gave up 2 bases, with 11 bases separating them. The CDR3 extends over 13 amino acids. Germline-derived CDR1 and CDR2 are SGHTA and FQGTGA.

The gene calls are TRBV30 and TRBJ1-1; D gene uncertain. The CDR3 runs 13 residues. Trimming stripped 4 bases from V and 0 bases from J, with 9 bases between. Germline V gene data show CDR1 as GTSNPN and CDR2 as SVGIG (reference sequence). The chain's CDR3 is CAWNAGLNTEAFF. In nucleotides, the CDR3 is TGTGCCTGGAACGCCGGTCTGAACACTGAAGCTTTCTTT.

The chain joins TRBV30 to TRBJ2-2; maybe TRBD1 (5 bases). This CDR3 is built from 14 residues. Germline V gene sequence: CDR1 GTSNPN, CDR2 SVGIG (reference sequence). Trimming took 0 bases from V and 6 from J, leaving 11 bases between them. The CDR3 nucleotides are TGTGCCTGGAGTGTTTGGGGCTACCCCGGGGAGCTGTTTTTT. Translated, it gives CAWSVWGYPGELFF.